The sequence of this T cell receptor beta chain was determined in a study of blood T cell repertoires in COVID-19. The overall study: The cDNA or gDNA used as material had been derived from T cells, B-cell-depleted T cells, or PBMCs.

Produced via immunoSEQ multiplex PCR; TCRdb's table is partial and in-frame only. The sample contains about 210,000 clones, 89% of which appear only once. This CDR3 has 13 residues. Germline values: CDR1 SGHAT, CDR2 FQNNGV. The junction had 1 base not matched to a gene; V was cut back by 8 bases and J by 1 base. The gene calls are TRBV11-2 and TRBJ2-3; 9 bases fit TRBD2. The sample consisted of peripheral blood. The receptor's source is a woman in her thirties or forties with acute or convalescent COVID-19. CDR3 amino acids: CASLAGGTDTQYF. CDR3 nucleotides: TGTGCCAGCTTAGCGGGGGGCACAGATACGCAGTATTTT.